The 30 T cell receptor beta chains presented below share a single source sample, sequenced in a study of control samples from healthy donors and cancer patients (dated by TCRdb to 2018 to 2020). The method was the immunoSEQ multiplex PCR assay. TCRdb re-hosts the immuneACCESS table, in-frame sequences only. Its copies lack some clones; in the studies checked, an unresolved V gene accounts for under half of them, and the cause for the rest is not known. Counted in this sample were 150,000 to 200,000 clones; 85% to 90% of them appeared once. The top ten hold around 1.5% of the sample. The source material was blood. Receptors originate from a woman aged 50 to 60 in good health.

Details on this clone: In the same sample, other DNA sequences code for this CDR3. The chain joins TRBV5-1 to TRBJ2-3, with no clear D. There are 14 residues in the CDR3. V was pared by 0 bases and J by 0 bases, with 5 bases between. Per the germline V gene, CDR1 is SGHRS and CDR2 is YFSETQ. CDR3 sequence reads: CASSLATSTDTQYF. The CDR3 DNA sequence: TGCGCCAGCAGCTTGGCGACTAGCACAGATACGCAGTATTTT.

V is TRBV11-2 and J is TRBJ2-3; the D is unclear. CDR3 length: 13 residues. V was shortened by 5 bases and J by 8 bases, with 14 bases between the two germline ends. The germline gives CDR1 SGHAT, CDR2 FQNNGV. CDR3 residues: CASSPLERGTQYF. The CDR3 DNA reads TGTGCCAGCAGCCCCCTCGAAAGAGGTACGCAGTATTTT.

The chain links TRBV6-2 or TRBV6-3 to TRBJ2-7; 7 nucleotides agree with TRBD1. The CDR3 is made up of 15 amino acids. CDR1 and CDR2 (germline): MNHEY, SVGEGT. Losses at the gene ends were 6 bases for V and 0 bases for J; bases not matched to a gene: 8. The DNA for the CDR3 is TGTGCCAGCAGCCCCGCCGGGACAGCCTCCTACGAGCAGTACTTC. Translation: CASSPAGTASYEQYF.

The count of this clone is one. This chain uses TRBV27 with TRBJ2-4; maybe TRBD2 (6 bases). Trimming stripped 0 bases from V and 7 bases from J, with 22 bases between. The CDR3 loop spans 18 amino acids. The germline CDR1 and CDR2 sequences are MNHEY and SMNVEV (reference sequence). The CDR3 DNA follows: TGTGCCAGCAGTTTATCCCCTTGGGGCGGAGGAGGGTGGAACATTCAGTACTTC. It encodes CASSLSPWGGGGWNIQYF.

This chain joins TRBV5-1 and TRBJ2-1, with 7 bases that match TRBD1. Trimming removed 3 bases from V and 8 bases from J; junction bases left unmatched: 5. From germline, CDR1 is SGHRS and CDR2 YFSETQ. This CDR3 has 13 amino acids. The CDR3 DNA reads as TGCGCCAGCAGCTATTACAGGGGCGATGAGCAGTTCTTC. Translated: CASSYYRGDEQFF.

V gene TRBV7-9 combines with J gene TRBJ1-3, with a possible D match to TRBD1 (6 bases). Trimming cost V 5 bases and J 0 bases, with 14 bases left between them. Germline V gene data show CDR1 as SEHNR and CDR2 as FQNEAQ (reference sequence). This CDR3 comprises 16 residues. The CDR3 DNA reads TGTGCCAGCAGCCGATATGACAGGCCCTCTGGAAACACCATATATTTT. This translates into CASSRYDRPSGNTIYF.

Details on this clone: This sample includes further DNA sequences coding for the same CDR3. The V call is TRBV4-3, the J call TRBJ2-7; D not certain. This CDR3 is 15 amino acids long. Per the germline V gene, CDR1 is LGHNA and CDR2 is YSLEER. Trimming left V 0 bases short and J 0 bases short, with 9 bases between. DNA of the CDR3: TGCGCCAGCAGCCAAGATAGTGGAAACTCCTACGAGCAGTACTTC. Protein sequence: CASSQDSGNSYEQYF.

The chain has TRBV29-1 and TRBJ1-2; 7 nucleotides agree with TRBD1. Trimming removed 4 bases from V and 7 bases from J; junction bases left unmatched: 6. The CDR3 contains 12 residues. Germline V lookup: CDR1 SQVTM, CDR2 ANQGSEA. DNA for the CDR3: TGCAGCGTTGCCGGACAGGCCCTTGGCTACACCTTC. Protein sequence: CSVAGQALGYTF. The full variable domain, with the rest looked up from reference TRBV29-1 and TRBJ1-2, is SAVISQKPSRDICQRGTSLTIQCQVDSQVTMMFWYRQQPGQSLTLIATANQGSEATYESGFVIDKFPISRPNLTFSTLTVSNMSPEDSSIYLCSVAGQALGYTFGSGTRLTVV.

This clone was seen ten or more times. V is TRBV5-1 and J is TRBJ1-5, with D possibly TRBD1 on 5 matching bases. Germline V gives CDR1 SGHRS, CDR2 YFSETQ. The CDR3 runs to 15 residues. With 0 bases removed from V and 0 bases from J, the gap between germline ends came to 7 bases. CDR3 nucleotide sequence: TGCGCCAGCAGCTTGGGGGACTATAGCAATCAGCCCCAGCATTTT. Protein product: CASSLGDYSNQPQHF.

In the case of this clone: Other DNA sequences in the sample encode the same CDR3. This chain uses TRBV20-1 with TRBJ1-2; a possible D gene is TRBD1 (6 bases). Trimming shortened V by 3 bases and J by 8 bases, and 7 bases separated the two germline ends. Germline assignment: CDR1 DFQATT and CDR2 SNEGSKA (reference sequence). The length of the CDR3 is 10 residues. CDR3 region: CSARGGGYTF. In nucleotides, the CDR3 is TGCAGTGCTAGGGGGGGCGGCTACACCTTC.

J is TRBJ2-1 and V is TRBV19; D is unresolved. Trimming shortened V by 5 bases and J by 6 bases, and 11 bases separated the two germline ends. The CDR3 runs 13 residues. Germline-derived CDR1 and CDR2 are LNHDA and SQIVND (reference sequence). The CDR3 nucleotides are TGTGCCAGTAGTCCGGGCCCCATCAATGAGCAGTTCTTC. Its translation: CASSPGPINEQFF.

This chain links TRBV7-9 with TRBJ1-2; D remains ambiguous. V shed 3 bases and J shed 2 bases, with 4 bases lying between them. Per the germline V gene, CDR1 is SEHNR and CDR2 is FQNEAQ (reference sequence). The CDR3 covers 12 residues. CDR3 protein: CASSFRNYGYTF. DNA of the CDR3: TGTGCCAGCAGCTTTCGAAACTATGGCTACACCTTC.

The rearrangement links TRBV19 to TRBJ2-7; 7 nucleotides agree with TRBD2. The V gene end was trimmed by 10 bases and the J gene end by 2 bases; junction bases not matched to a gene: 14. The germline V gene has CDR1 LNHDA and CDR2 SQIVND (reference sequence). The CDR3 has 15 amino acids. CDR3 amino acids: CATSQAGTITYEQYF. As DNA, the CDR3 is TGTGCCACCAGCCAAGCGGGGACTATTACCTACGAGCAGTACTTC.

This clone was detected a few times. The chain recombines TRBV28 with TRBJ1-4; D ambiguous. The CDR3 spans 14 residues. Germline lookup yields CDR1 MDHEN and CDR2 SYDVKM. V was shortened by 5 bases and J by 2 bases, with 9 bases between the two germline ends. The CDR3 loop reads CASSLFGTNEKLFF. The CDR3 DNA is TGTGCCAGCAGTCTATTCGGGACTAATGAAAAACTGTTTTTT.

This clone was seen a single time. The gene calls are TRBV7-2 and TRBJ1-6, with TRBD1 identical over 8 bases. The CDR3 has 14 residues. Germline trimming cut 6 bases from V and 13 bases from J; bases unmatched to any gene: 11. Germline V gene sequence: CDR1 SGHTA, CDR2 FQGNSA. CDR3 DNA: TGTGCCAGCAGTTCCGGACAGGGCTTCCTGCCCCTCCACTTT. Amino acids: CASSSGQGFLPLHF.

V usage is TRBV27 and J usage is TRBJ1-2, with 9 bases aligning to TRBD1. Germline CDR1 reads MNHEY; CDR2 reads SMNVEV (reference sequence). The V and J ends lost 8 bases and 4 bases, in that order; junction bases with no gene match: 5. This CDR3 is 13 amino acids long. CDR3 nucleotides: TGTGCCAGCCCCGGGGACAGGGTCTATGGCTACACCTTC. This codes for CASPGDRVYGYTF.

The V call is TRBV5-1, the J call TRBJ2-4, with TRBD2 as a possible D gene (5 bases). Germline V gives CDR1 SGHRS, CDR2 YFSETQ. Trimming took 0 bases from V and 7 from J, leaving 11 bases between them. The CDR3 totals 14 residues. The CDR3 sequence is CASSLGRGSNIQYF. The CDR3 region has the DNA TGCGCCAGCAGCTTGGGTCGGGGTTCGAACATTCAGTACTTC. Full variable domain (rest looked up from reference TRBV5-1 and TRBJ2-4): KAGVTQTPRYLIKTRGQQVTLSCSPISGHRSVSWYQQTPGQGLQFLFEYFSETQRNKGNFPGRFSGRQFSNSRSEMNVSTLELGDSALYLCASSLGRGSNIQYFGAGTRLSVL.

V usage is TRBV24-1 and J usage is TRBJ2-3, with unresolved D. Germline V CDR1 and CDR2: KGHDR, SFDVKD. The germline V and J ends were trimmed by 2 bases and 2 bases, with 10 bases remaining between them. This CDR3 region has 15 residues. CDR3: CATSDYGVATDTQYF. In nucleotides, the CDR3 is TGTGCCACCAGTGATTATGGGGTCGCCACAGATACGCAGTATTTT.

CDR3 coding DNA: TGTGCCAGCAGCCCGACCGGGGCCCCACTCCTCTCTGGAAACACCATATATTTT. Translated: CASSPTGAPLLSGNTIYF. This chain connects TRBV9 to TRBJ1-3; perhaps TRBD1 as D (5 bases). V lost 4 bases and J 0 bases, leaving 20 bases between the germline ends. The CDR3 length is 18 residues. The germline V gene has CDR1 SGDLS and CDR2 YYNGEE.

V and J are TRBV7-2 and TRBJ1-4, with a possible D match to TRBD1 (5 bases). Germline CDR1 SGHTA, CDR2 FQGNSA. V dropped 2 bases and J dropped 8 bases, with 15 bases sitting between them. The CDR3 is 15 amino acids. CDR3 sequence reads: CASSLSGAGGEKLFF. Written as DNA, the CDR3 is TGTGCCAGCAGCTTATCCGGGGCGGGGGGAGAAAAACTGTTTTTT.

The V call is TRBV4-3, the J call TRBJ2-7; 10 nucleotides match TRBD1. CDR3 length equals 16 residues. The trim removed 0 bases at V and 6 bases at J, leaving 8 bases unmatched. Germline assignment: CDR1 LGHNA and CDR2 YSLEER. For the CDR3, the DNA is TGCGCCAGCAGCCAAGACTGGGGGGACAGGGGTTCCGAGCAGTACTTC. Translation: CASSQDWGDRGSEQYF.

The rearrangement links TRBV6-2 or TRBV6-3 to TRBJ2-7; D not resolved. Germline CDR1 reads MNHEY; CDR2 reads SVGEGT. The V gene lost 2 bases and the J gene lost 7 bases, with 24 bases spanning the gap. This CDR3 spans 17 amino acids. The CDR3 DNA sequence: TGTGCCAGCAGTTACATGGATGGGCAAGACCGAGCCTTTGAGCAGTACTTC. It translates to CASSYMDGQDRAFEQYF.

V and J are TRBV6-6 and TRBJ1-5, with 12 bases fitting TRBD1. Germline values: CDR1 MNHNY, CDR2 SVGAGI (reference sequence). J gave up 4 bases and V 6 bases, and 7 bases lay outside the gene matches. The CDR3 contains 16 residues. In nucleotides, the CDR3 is TGTGCCAGCAGAGCCGGGACAGGGGGCTTAAATCAGCCCCAGCATTTT. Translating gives CASRAGTGGLNQPQHF.

This CDR3 is CASSLDGSGNTIYF. CDR3 nucleotide sequence: TGCGCCAGCAGCTTGGATGGCTCTGGAAACACCATATATTTT. V gene TRBV5-1 combines with J gene TRBJ1-3; D not certain. V lost 0 bases, J lost 0 bases, and 4 bases lay in between. Germline loops: CDR1 SGHRS, CDR2 YFSETQ. The CDR3 sequence is 14 residues long.

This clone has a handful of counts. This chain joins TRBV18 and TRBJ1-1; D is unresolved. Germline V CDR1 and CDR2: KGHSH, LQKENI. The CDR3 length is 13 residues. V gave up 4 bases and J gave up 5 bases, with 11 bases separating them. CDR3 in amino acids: CASSLQGRTEAFF. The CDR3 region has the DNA TGTGCCAGCTCACTCCAAGGAAGGACTGAAGCTTTCTTT. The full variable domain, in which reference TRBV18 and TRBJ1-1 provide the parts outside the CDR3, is NAGVMQNPRHLVRRRGQEARLRCSPMKGHSHVYWYRQLPEEGLKFMVYLQKENIIDESGMPKERFSAEFPKEGPSILRIQQVVRGDSAAYFCASSLQGRTEAFFGQGTRLTVV.

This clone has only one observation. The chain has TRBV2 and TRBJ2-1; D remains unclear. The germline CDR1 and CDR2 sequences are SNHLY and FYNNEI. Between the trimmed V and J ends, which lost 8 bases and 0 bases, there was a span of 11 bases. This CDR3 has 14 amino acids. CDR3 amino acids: CASLSQYSYNEQFF. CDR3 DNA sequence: TGTGCCAGCTTGAGTCAATACTCCTACAATGAGCAGTTCTTC.

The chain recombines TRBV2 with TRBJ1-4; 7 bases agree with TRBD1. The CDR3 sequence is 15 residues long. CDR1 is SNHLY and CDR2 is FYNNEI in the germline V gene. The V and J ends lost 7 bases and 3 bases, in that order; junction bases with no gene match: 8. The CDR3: CASTEGAVANEKLFF. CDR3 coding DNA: TGTGCCAGCACAGAGGGGGCTGTAGCTAATGAAAAACTGTTTTTT.

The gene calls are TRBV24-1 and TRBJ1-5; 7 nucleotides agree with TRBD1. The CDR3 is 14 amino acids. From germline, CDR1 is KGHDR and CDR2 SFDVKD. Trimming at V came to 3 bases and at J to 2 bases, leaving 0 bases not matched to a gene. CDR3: CATSDTGGNQPQHF. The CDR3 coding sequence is TGTGCCACCAGTGATACAGGGGGCAATCAGCCCCAGCATTTT.

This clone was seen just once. The CDR3 DNA follows: TGTGCCAGTAGTATCCAAGGACTAGCGGGGGTCACAGATACGCAGTATTTT. It translates to CASSIQGLAGVTDTQYF. The chain uses TRBV19 and TRBJ2-3, with 13 bases matching TRBD2. This CDR3 is built from 17 residues. Germline V lookup: CDR1 LNHDA, CDR2 SQIVND (reference sequence). V lost 3 bases to trimming and J lost 2 bases; unmatched junction nucleotides: 5.

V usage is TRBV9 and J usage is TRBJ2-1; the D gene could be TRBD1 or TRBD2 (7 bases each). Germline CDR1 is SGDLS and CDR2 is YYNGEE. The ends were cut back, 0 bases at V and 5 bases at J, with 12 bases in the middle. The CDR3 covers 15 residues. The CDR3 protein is CASSVAPGGDNEQFF. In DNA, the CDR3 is TGTGCCAGCAGCGTAGCTCCAGGGGGGGACAATGAGCAGTTCTTC.